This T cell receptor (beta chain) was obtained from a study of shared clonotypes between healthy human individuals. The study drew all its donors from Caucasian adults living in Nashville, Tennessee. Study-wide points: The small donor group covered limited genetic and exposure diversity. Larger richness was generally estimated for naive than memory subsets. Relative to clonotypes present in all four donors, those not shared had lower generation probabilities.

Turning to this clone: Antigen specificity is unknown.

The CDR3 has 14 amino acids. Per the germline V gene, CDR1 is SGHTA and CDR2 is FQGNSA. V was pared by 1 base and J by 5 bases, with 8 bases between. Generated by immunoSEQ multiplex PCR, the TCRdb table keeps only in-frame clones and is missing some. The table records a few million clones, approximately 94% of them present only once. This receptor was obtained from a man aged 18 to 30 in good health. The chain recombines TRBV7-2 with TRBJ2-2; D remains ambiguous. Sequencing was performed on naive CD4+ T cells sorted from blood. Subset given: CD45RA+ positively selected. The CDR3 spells CASSLDTITGELFF. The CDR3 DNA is TGTGCCAGCAGCTTAGACACAATAACCGGGGAGCTGTTTTTT.